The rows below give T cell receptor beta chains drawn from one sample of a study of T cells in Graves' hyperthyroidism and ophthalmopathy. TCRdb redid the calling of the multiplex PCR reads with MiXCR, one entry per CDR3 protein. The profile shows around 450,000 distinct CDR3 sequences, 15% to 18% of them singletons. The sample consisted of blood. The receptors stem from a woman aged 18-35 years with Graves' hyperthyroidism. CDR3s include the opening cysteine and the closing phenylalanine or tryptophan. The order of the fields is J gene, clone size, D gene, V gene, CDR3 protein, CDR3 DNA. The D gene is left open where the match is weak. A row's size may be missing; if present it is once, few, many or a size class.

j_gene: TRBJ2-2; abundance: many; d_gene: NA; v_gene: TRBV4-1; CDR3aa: CASSQRQVSGELFF; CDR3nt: TGCGCCAGCAGCCAACGACAAGTATCCGGGGAGCTGTTTTTT
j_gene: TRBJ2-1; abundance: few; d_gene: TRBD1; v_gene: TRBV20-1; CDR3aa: CSARRTGDFNEQFF; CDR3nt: TGCAGTGCTAGGCGGACAGGGGATTTCAATGAGCAGTTCTTC
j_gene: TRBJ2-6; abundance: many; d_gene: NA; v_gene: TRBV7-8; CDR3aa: CASSFSGVAGANVLTF; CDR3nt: TGTGCCAGCAGCTTCTCCGGGGTGGCTGGGGCCAACGTCCTGACTTTC
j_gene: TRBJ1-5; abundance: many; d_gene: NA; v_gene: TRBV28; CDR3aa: CASSSYDRPGGQPQHF; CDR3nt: TGTGCCAGCAGTTCCTACGACAGGCCGGGGGGTCAGCCCCAGCATTTT
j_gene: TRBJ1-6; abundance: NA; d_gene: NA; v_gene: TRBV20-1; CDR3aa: CSARGTEPLTGPLHF; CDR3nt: TGCAGTGCTAGGGGCACCGAACCGCTGACAGGACCCCTCCACTTT
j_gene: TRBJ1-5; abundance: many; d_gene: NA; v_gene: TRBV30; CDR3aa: CAWSGAMGQPQHF; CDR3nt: TGTGCCTGGAGCGGAGCCATGGGGCAGCCCCAGCATTTT
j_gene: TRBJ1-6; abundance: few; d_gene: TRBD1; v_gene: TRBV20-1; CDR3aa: CSGRTGFNSPLHF; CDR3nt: TGCAGTGGTAGGACAGGGTTTAATTCACCCCTCCACTTT
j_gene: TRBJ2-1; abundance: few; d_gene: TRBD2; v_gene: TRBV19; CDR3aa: CASNSGRAGVNEQFF; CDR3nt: TGTGCCAGTAATAGCGGGAGGGCCGGGGTTAATGAGCAGTTCTTC
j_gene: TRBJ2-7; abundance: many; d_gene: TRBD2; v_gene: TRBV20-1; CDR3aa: CSALSSGYEQYF; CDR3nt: TGCAGTGCTCTCTCTAGCGGGTACGAGCAGTACTTC
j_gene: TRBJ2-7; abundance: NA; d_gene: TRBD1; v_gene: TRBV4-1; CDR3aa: CASSQGRQGVSYEQYF; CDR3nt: TGCGCCAGCAGCCAAGGGAGACAGGGGGTGTCCTACGAGCAGTACTTC
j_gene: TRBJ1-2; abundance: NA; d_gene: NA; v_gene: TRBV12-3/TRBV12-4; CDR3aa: CASNVGGYGYTF; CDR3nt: TGTGCCAGCAACGTGGGGGGCTATGGCTACACCTTC
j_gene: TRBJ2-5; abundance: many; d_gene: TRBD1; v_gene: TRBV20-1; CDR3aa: CSARDEGTGKKETQYF; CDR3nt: TGCAGTGCTAGAGATGAAGGGACAGGGAAGAAGGAGACCCAGTACTTC
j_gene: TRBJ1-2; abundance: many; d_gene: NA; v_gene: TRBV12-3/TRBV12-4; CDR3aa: CASSYQRNYGYTF; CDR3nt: TGTGCCAGCAGCTACCAGAGAAACTATGGCTACACCTTC
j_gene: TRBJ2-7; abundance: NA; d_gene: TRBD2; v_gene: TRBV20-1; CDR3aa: CSAGGLSSGRAYEQYF; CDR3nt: TGCAGTGCTGGAGGGTTATCTAGCGGGAGGGCCTACGAGCAGTACTTC
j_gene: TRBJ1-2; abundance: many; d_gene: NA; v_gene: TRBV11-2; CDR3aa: CASSLWVDSYYGYTF; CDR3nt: TGTGCCAGCAGCTTATGGGTGGACAGCTACTATGGCTACACCTTC
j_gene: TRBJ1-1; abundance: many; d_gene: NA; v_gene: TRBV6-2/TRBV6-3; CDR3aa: CASSYRDNTEAFF; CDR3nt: TGTGCCAGCAGTTACCGGGACAACACTGAAGCTTTCTTT
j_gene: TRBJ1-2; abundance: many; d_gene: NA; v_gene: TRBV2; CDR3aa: CASSKDRIDDTYTF; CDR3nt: TGTGCCAGCAGTAAGGACAGAATAGATGATACCTACACCTTC
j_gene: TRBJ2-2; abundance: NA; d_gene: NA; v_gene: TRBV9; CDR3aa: CASSISLERVAGELFF; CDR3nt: TGTGCCAGCAGCATCTCCCTGGAACGGGTCGCCGGGGAGCTGTTTTTT
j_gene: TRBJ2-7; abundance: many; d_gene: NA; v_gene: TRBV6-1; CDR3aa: CASSEWLTVSSYEQYF; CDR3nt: TGTGCCAGCAGTGAATGGCTGACAGTTAGCTCCTACGAGCAGTACTTC
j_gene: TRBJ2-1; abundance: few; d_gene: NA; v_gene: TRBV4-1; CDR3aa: CASSHSGLTYNEQFF; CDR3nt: TGCGCCAGCAGCCACTCGGGACTTACCTACAATGAGCAGTTCTTC
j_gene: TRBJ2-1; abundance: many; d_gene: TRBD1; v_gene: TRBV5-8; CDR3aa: CASSPRDGGTGGNEQFF; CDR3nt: TGTGCCAGCAGCCCTCGGGATGGGGGGACAGGGGGCAATGAGCAGTTCTTC
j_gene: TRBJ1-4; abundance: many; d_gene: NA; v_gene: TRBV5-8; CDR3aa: CASSPGGLRNEKLFF; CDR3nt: TGTGCCAGCAGCCCCGGGGGACTCCGGAATGAAAAACTGTTTTTT
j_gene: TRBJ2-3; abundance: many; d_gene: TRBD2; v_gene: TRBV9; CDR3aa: CASSATSGGTLTDTQYF; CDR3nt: TGTGCCAGCAGCGCAACTAGCGGGGGGACACTCACAGATACGCAGTATTTT
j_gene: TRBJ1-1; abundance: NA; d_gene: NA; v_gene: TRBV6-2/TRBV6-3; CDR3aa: CASSYSGAGKDTEAFF; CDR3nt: TGTGCCAGCAGTTACTCTGGGGCAGGGAAGGACACTGAAGCTTTCTTT
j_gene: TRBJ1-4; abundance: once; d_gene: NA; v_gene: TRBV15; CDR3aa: CATSEGPSGEKLFF; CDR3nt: TGTGCCACCAGCGAAGGCCCCTCGGGCGAAAAACTGTTTTTT
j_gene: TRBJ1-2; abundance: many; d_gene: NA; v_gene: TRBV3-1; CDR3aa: CASSQEWSGVGYTF; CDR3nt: TGTGCCAGCAGCCAAGAGTGGTCAGGGGTTGGCTACACCTTC
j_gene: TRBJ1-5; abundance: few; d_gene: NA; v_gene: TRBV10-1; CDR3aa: CASNPKGRGRNQPQHF; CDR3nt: TGCGCCAGCAACCCCAAGGGGCGCGGGAGGAATCAGCCCCAGCATTTT
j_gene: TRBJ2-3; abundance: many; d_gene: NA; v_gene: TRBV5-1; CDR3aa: CASMEADTQYF; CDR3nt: TGCGCCAGCATGGAGGCAGATACGCAGTATTTT
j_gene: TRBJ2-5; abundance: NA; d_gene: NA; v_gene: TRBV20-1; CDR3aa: CSARSLGGLSQETQYF; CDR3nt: TGCAGTGCTAGGAGCCTCGGGGGGCTGTCCCAAGAGACCCAGTACTTC
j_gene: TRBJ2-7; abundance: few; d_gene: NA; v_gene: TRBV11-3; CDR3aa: CASSLRLATYEQYF; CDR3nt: TGTGCCAGCAGCTTAAGGCTAGCGACCTACGAGCAGTACTTC
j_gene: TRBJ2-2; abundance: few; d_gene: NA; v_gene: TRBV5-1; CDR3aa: CASSFGGTARTGELFF; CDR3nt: TGCGCCAGCAGCTTCGGCGGGACAGCACGTACCGGGGAGCTGTTTTTT
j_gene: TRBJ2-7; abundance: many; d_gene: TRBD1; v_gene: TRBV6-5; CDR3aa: CASSYSGDSLYEQYF; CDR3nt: TGTGCCAGCAGTTACTCGGGGGACAGCCTCTACGAGCAGTACTTC
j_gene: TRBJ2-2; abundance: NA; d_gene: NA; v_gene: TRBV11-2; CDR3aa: CASSLGSATGELFF; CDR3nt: TGTGCCAGCAGCTTAGGGAGTGCTACCGGGGAGCTGTTTTTT
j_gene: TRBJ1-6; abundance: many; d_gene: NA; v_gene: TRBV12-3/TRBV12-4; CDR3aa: CASSPRGAAAYNSPLHF; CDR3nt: TGTGCCAGCAGCCCGCGGGGGGCCGCGGCCTATAATTCACCCCTCCACTTT
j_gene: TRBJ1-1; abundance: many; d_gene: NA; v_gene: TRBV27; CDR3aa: CASSPTLRGLNTEAFF; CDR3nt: TGTGCCAGCAGTCCCACCCTGAGGGGATTGAACACTGAAGCTTTCTTT
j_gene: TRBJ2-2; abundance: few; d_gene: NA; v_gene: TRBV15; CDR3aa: CATSSNQRVIGELFF; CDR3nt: TGTGCCACCAGCAGTAACCAGAGAGTGATCGGGGAGCTGTTTTTT
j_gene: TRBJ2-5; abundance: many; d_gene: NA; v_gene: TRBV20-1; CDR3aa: CSARAPGGETQYF; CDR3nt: TGCAGTGCTCGGGCCCCTGGCGGAGAGACCCAGTACTTC
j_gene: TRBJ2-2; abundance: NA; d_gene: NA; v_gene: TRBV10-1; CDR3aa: CASRRDTNTGELFF; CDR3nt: TGCGCCAGCCGCCGGGACACGAACACCGGGGAGCTGTTTTTT
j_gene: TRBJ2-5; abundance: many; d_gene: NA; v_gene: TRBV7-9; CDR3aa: CASSLEYGGGLQETQYF; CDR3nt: TGTGCCAGCAGCTTAGAGTACGGCGGGGGCCTTCAAGAGACCCAGTACTTC
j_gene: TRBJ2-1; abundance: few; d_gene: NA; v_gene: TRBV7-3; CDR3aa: CASSRSPDRDNEQFF; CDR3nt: TGTGCCAGCAGTCGTAGCCCCGATCGAGACAATGAGCAGTTCTTC
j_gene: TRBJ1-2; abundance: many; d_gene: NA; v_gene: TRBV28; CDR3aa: CASSFTDYGYTF; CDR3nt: TGTGCCAGCAGTTTCACAGACTATGGCTACACCTTC
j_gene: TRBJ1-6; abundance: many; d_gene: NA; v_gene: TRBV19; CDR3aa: CASSRRSPEDSPLHF; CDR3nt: TGTGCCAGTAGTAGGAGGTCACCGGAGGATTCACCCCTCCACTTT
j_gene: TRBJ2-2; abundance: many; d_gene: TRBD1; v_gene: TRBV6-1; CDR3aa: CASTPRQGGTGELFF; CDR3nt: TGTGCCAGCACCCCTCGACAGGGTGGCACCGGGGAGCTGTTTTTT
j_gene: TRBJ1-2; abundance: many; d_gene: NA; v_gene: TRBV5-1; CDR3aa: CASSLDLPYGYTF; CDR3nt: TGCGCCAGCAGCCTGGACCTGCCCTATGGCTACACCTTC
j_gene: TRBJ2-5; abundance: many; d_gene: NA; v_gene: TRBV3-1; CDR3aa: CATEVAAGTQYF; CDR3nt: TGTGCTACCGAGGTGGCAGCGGGGACCCAGTACTTC
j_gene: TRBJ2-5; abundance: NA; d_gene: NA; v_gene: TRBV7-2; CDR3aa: CASSLSSGRETQYF; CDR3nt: TGTGCCAGCAGCTTAAGTTCCGGGCGGGAGACCCAGTACTTC
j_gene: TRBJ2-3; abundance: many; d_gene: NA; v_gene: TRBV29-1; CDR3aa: CSVEGGGIGTDTQYF; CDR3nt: TGCAGCGTTGAAGGTGGAGGCATCGGCACAGATACGCAGTATTTT